This record concerns one T cell receptor (beta chain) sequence. This sample is part of a study of OX40 agonist ivuxolimab in advanced cancers. The wider study: Ivuxolimab, which patients received intravenously every 2 weeks, was dosed at 0.01 to 10 mg/kg.

Only in-frame clones appear in the TCRdb table, and some are missing; sequencing was by immunoSEQ multiplex PCR. The table shows roughly 43,000 clones, with around nine tenths occurring only once. This CDR3 spans 16 amino acids. V gave up 4 bases and J gave up 6 bases, with 17 bases separating them. The germline V gene encodes CDR1 SGHDT and CDR2 YYEEEE. The specimen was CD4+ or CD8+ T cells sorted from blood, collected in a trial of the OX40 agonist ivuxolimab. The chain is built from TRBV5-6 and TRBJ1-6, with TRBD1 as a possible D gene (5 bases). This receptor was identified in an adult with an advanced solid tumor such as melanoma, head and neck, liver or kidney cancer. The CDR3 DNA reads as TGTGCCAGCAGCCCCTCGTACATGGGGCCTAATTCACCCCTCCACTTT. Translating it yields CASSPSYMGPNSPLHF.